The 26 T cell receptor beta chains given below trace back to one sample, sequenced in a study of regulatory and conventional T cells in RAG deficiency. Blood CD4+ CD25-low CD127-high conventional T cells supplied the genomic DNA template. TCRdb's copy holds only in-frame clones and misses some; the assay was immunoSEQ multiplex PCR. The sample lists about 30,000 clones, roughly 96% occurring once. The data also belong to a second study, concerning regulatory T cells. According to that study: The primer mix had 52 TRBV and 13 TRBJ primers.

The material sequenced was CD25- CD4+ T cells sorted from blood. The source is a human donor in good health.

The V call is TRBV7-2, the J call TRBJ2-7; D possibly corresponds to TRBD1 (6 bases). The germline V and J ends were trimmed by 5 bases and 3 bases, with 17 bases remaining between them. The V gene's germline CDR1 is SGHTA and CDR2 FQGNSA. CDR3 length: 15 amino acids. The CDR3 region is CASSTIRDTFYEQYF. The DNA for the CDR3 is TGTGCCAGCAGCACCATCCGGGACACCTTCTACGAGCAGTACTTC.

The rearrangement joins TRBV5-5 to TRBJ1-2, with a possible D match to TRBD1 (6 bases). Trimming removed 1 base at V and 1 base at J, with 17 bases between. The V gene's germline CDR1 is SGHKS and CDR2 YYEKEE (reference sequence). The CDR3 covers 17 residues. The CDR3 is CASSLQGPWSLNYGYTF. For the CDR3, the DNA is TGTGCCAGCAGCTTGCAGGGGCCCTGGTCTCTTAACTATGGCTACACCTTC.

This clone occurred once. The chain recombines TRBV11-3 with TRBJ2-1, with TRBD2 matching 10 bases. CDR1 and CDR2 (germline): SGHNT, YENEEA. This CDR3 region has 14 residues. Losses at the gene ends were 5 bases for V and 16 bases for J; bases not matched to a gene: 14. CDR3 in amino acids: CASSAESLAGELFF. DNA for the CDR3: TGTGCCAGCAGCGCGGAATCCCTAGCGGGGGAGTTATTCTTC. Full variable domain (remainder filled in from reference TRBV11-3 and TRBJ2-1): EAGVVQSPRYKIIEKKQPVAFWCNPISGHNTLYWYLQNLGQGPELLIRYENEEAVDDSQLPKDRFSAERLKGVDSTLKIQPAELGDSAVYLCASSAESLAGELFFGPGTRLTVL.

The chain recombines TRBV6-5 with TRBJ1-2, with D perhaps TRBD1 (6 bases). Trimming cost V 6 bases and J 8 bases, with 16 bases left between them. The CDR3 is made up of 13 amino acids. The V gene's germline CDR1 is MNHEY and CDR2 SVGAGI. In DNA, the CDR3 is TGTGCCAGCAGCGGACATAAACAGGGAGGCTACACCTTC. Its translation: CASSGHKQGGYTF.

The V and J genes are TRBV21-1 and TRBJ1-2. TRBV21-1 is a recognized pseudogene. The CDR3 has 13 residues. CDR3 DNA: TGTGCCAGCAGCAAAATGAGGATGTGTGGCTACACCTTC. As protein: CASSKMRMCGYTF.

The J gene is TRBJ2-7, the V gene TRBV7-8; D possibly corresponds to TRBD1 (5 bases). The germline V and J ends were trimmed by 5 bases and 7 bases, with 15 bases remaining between them. The CDR3 is 13 residues long. Germline CDR1 is SGHVS and CDR2 is FQNEAQ. CDR3 amino acids: CASSLYRTEEQYF. The CDR3 DNA is TGTGCCAGCAGCCTCTACAGGACGGAGGAGCAGTACTTC.

V usage is TRBV11-2 and J usage is TRBJ2-1; D is perhaps TRBD2 (6 bases). V shed 7 bases and J shed 8 bases, with 24 bases lying between them. The CDR3 runs 16 residues. Germline CDR1 and CDR2: SGHAT and FQNNGV. CDR3 sequence: CASTDGRLRGIDEQFF. CDR3 DNA: TGTGCCAGCACCGACGGGAGATTAAGAGGGATCGATGAGCAGTTCTTC.

This rearrangement joins TRBV20-1 to TRBJ2-5; D not certain. V dropped 6 bases and J dropped 2 bases, with 7 bases sitting between them. Looked up from germline, CDR1 is DFQATT and CDR2 is SNEGSKA (reference sequence). CDR3 size: 11 residues. The CDR3 sequence: CSAAAQETQYF. The CDR3, as DNA: TGCAGTGCCGCCGCGCAAGAGACCCAGTACTTC.

The chain carries TRBV5-1 and TRBJ2-2; TRBD1 matches at 7 bases. CDR3 length: 15 residues. The V segment lost 3 bases and the J segment 4 bases; nucleotides outside the gene matches: 6. CDR1 is SGHRS, CDR2 YFSETQ, per germline. The CDR3 reads CASSSQGMGTGELFF. DNA for the CDR3: TGCGCCAGCAGCTCACAGGGGATGGGCACCGGGGAGCTGTTTTTT.

The chain joins TRBV7-2 to TRBJ1-6, with 7 bases aligning to TRBD1. The V gene's germline CDR1 is SGHTA and CDR2 FQGNSA. Trimming at V came to 5 bases and at J to 7 bases, leaving 8 bases not matched to a gene. The length of the CDR3 is 15 residues. CDR3 loop: CASSTSGTANSPLHF. The CDR3 bases are TGTGCCAGCAGCACTTCCGGGACAGCGAATTCACCCCTCCACTTT.

The gene calls are TRBV18 and TRBJ1-2; D is ambiguous. The CDR3 loop spans 11 amino acids. CDR1 is KGHSH and CDR2 is LQKENI in the germline V gene. V was shortened by 3 bases and J by 8 bases, with 7 bases between the two germline ends. The CDR3 here is CASSPTGGYTF. CDR3 bases: TGTGCCAGCTCACCGACTGGGGGCTACACCTTC.

The V call is TRBV11-2, the J call TRBJ2-5, with TRBD2 matching 11 bases. Germline lookup yields CDR1 SGHAT and CDR2 FQNNGV. The CDR3 spans 16 residues. Trimming at V came to 4 bases and at J to 4 bases, leaving 8 bases not matched to a gene. The CDR3 DNA is TGTGCCAGCAGCTCGAGTAGCGGGGGGGTAGGAGAGACCCAGTACTTC. It is translated as CASSSSSGGVGETQYF.

The genes are TRBV27 and TRBJ1-5; D gene unclear. Germline CDR1 reads MNHEY; CDR2 reads SMNVEV (reference sequence). The ends were cut back, 3 bases at V and 5 bases at J, with 8 bases in the middle. There are 13 residues in the CDR3. This CDR3 reads CASSLGRDQPQHF. The DNA of the CDR3 is TGTGCCAGCAGTTTGGGGAGGGATCAGCCCCAGCATTTT.

The chain recombines TRBV19 with TRBJ1-1; 8 nucleotides agree with TRBD1. The V segment lost 5 bases and the J segment 1 base; nucleotides outside the gene matches: 6. Germline V gene lookup returns CDR1 LNHDA and CDR2 SQIVND (reference sequence). This CDR3 has 15 amino acids. The chain's CDR3 is CASSVTGAKNTEAFF. The CDR3 nucleotides are TGTGCCAGTAGTGTGACAGGGGCAAAGAACACTGAAGCTTTCTTT.

The chain's CDR3 is CASSSDRVPPSGELFF. For the CDR3, the DNA is TGCGCCAGCAGCTCCGACAGGGTCCCTCCGAGCGGGGAGCTGTTTTTT. The genes are TRBV10-1 and TRBJ2-2; TRBD1 matches 7 bases. Germline V gene data show CDR1 as WNHNN and CDR2 as SYGVQD (reference sequence). The CDR3 is 16 amino acids. The V and J ends lost 6 bases and 7 bases, in that order; junction bases with no gene match: 14.

The chain uses TRBV19 and TRBJ2-7, with 8 nucleotides matching TRBD1. The CDR3 runs 14 residues. V lost 3 bases to trimming and J lost 2 bases; unmatched junction nucleotides: 3. Germline-derived CDR1 and CDR2 are LNHDA and SQIVND (reference sequence). The DNA of the CDR3 is TGTGCCAGTAGTATCGGGACAGGACCCTACGAGCAGTACTTC. Amino acids: CASSIGTGPYEQYF.

This CDR3 reads CASSRDRGIEQYF. The CDR3 DNA reads as TGTGCCAGCAGTCGGGACAGGGGGATCGAGCAGTACTTC. J is TRBJ2-7 and V is TRBV27; 11 positions match TRBD1. The germline CDR1 and CDR2 sequences are MNHEY and SMNVEV (reference sequence). V shed 5 bases and J 6 bases; nucleotides not matched to a gene: 3. CDR3 length: 13 amino acids.

CDR3 bases: TGCGCCAGCAGCTTGGTGGGGGCCGAGCAGTACTTC. Its translation is CASSLVGAEQYF. This rearrangement joins TRBV5-1 to TRBJ2-7, with D tentatively TRBD1 (6 bases). Deletions cut 0 bases from V and 6 bases from J, with 7 bases between. Germline V gives CDR1 SGHRS, CDR2 YFSETQ. CDR3 size: 12 residues. The full variable domain, in which reference TRBV5-1 and TRBJ2-7 provide the parts outside the CDR3, is KAGVTQTPRYLIKTRGQQVTLSCSPISGHRSVSWYQQTPGQGLQFLFEYFSETQRNKGNFPGRFSGRQFSNSRSEMNVSTLELGDSALYLCASSLVGAEQYFGPGTRLTVT.

The genes are TRBV7-9 and TRBJ2-7; 7 bases line up with TRBD1. V lost 9 bases, J lost 3 bases, and 11 bases stayed unmatched. This CDR3 has 14 residues. Germline V gene data show CDR1 as SEHNR and CDR2 as FQNEAQ (reference sequence). The CDR3, as DNA: TGTGCCAGTAGATCCCCCGGGACAGTCTACGAGCAGTACTTC. Its translation: CASRSPGTVYEQYF.

The V call is TRBV14, the J call TRBJ2-4; TRBD1 might be the D (6 bases). CDR1 is SGHDN and CDR2 is FVKESK in the germline V gene. V was pared by 3 bases and J by 6 bases, with 12 bases between. The length of the CDR3 is 14 residues. CDR3 residues: CASSHRTALNIQYF. CDR3 DNA: TGTGCCAGCAGCCATCGGACAGCATTAAACATTCAGTACTTC.

This sequence joins TRBV7-9 and TRBJ2-7; 14 nucleotides agree with TRBD2. The CDR3 covers 18 residues. The V gene end was trimmed by 7 bases and the J gene end by 2 bases; junction bases not matched to a gene: 13. The V gene's germline CDR1 is SEHNR and CDR2 FQNEAQ (reference sequence). This CDR3 is CASTIKGTSGSGAYEQYF. The CDR3 DNA follows: TGTGCCAGCACCATTAAGGGGACTAGCGGGAGTGGCGCCTACGAGCAGTACTTC.

The V call is TRBV25-1, the J call TRBJ1-4, with a tentative D call TRBD1 (6 bases). The germline CDR1 and CDR2 sequences are MGHDK and SYGVNS. Trimming took off 3 bases at V and 0 bases at J, with 14 bases between the two ends. The length of the CDR3 is 17 residues. As DNA, the CDR3 is TGTGCCAGCAGTGACACAGGGTTGAAGGCAACTAATGAAAAACTGTTTTTT. This translates into CASSDTGLKATNEKLFF.

This sequence joins TRBV2 and TRBJ1-4, with TRBD1 as a possible D gene (6 bases). The CDR3 is 14 residues long. With 5 bases removed from V and 6 bases from J, the gap between germline ends came to 13 bases. Germline-derived CDR1 and CDR2 are SNHLY and FYNNEI. CDR3 region: CASSRGGSYEKLFF. The CDR3 DNA follows: TGTGCCAGCAGTAGGGGGGGCTCTTATGAAAAACTGTTTTTT.

This clone was recorded only once. The chain uses TRBV5-8 and TRBJ2-5, with TRBD1 matching 8 bases. V trimming: 1 base; J trimming: 5 bases; junction bases outside the gene matches: 7. The CDR3 has 15 residues. Germline CDR1 and CDR2: SGHTS and YDEGEE. CDR3 region: CASSLWAGGGETQYF. CDR3 bases: TGTGCCAGCAGCTTGTGGGCAGGGGGCGGGGAGACCCAGTACTTC.

In this sample, this clone turned up once. The chain employs TRBV9 and TRBJ2-7; 7 bases agree with TRBD2. V lost 2 bases, J lost 2 bases, and 7 bases stayed unmatched. Germline CDR1 and CDR2: SGDLS and YYNGEE. The CDR3 totals 15 residues. Here the CDR3 reads CASSVSTGGPYEQYF. CDR3 nucleotides: TGTGCCAGCAGCGTGTCAACGGGAGGTCCCTACGAGCAGTACTTC.

V and J are TRBV4-1 and TRBJ2-7, with 11 bases fitting TRBD2. J was trimmed by 2 bases and V by 1 base; bases with no gene match: 13. The length of the CDR3 is 19 residues. CDR1 MGHRA and CDR2 YSYEKL come from the germline V gene. Written as DNA, the CDR3 is TGCGCCAGCAGCCAAGGCGGACTAGCGGGTGCCTTGGGCGCCTACGAGCAGTACTTC. It yields the protein CASSQGGLAGALGAYEQYF.